The 25 T cell receptor beta chains given below trace back to one sample, sequenced in a study of CD8 T cells in ankylosing spondylitis. These receptors are not linked to any known antigen. TCRdb reanalysed the 5' RACE reads using MiXCR and keeps one entry per CDR3 protein. The table records roughly 700,000 distinct CDR3 sequences, under 20% of them present only once. Study-level findings and limits: Ankylosing spondylitis blood appeared to be characterized by a TCR beta motif of fewer than ten highly homologous variants.

The sequenced sample was blood, either unsorted or a sorted T cell fraction (not recorded which). Receptor source: a male donor with ankylosing spondylitis.

This clonotype was recorded a few times. The chain has TRBV12-3 or TRBV12-4 and TRBJ2-1, with TRBD2 matching 10 bases. V trimming: 3 bases; J trimming: 14 bases; junction bases outside the gene matches: 7. The CDR3 length is 13 residues. CDR3 bases: TGTGCCAGCAGTTTTGGGTGGAGCGGGGGGGAGTTCTTC. Translating gives CASSFGWSGGEFF.

This chain links TRBV10-3 with TRBJ1-1; D gene uncertain. V was cut by 6 bases and J by 1 base, with 12 bases left in between. The CDR3 spans 14 residues. Germline CDR1 and CDR2: ENHRY and SYGVKD. In DNA, the CDR3 is TGTGCCATCAGCGATTCGGACGGGAACACTGAAGCTTTCTTT. Translated, it gives CAISDSDGNTEAFF.

This clonotype was found a few times. V gene TRBV29-1 combines with J gene TRBJ2-3; TRBD1 matches 9 bases. V lost 3 bases and J lost 2; bases outside the gene matches: 6. The CDR3 contains 15 residues. The germline CDR1 and CDR2 sequences are SQVTM and ANQGSEA. The CDR3 spells CSVDRDRENTDTQYF. The DNA for the CDR3 is TGCAGCGTTGATAGGGACAGGGAGAACACAGATACGCAGTATTTT.

This clonotype has just a few counts. The V call is TRBV5-1, the J call TRBJ2-1; D is possibly TRBD2 (6 bases). The germline V gene has CDR1 SGHRS and CDR2 YFSETQ. Trimming removed 0 bases at V and 5 bases at J, with 18 bases between. CDR3 length equals 17 residues. This CDR3 reads CASSLGALAGSNNEQFF. The CDR3 coding sequence is TGCGCCAGCAGCTTGGGAGCTCTGGCGGGATCCAACAATGAGCAGTTCTTC.

The chain has TRBV13 and TRBJ1-1, with D unresolved. In germline, CDR1 is PRHDT, CDR2 FYEKMQ (reference sequence). CDR3 length equals 14 residues. V gave up 3 bases and J gave up 6 bases, with 14 bases separating them. In nucleotides, the CDR3 is TGTGCCAGCAGCTTTGGGAGGGCTGGTGCTGAAGCTTTCTTT. Its protein product is CASSFGRAGAEAFF.

The sample holds a few counts of this clonotype. The chain combines TRBV5-1 with TRBJ2-2, with 10 positions matching TRBD2. This CDR3 has 18 amino acids. Germline V CDR1 and CDR2: SGHRS, YFSETQ. The V gene end was trimmed by 0 bases and the J gene end by 4 bases; junction bases not matched to a gene: 9. The CDR3 bases are TGCGCCAGCAGCTTGGCCGGGGCTAGCGGGAGTAGCACCGGGGAGCTGTTTTTT. Translated: CASSLAGASGSSTGELFF.

There are a few counts of this clonotype. The chain is built from TRBV7-9 and TRBJ1-6; the D gene is possibly TRBD1 (5 bases). Per the germline V gene, CDR1 is SEHNR and CDR2 is FQNEAQ (reference sequence). The germline V and J ends were trimmed by 1 base and 6 bases, with 10 bases remaining between them. The CDR3 covers 15 residues. The DNA of the CDR3 is TGTGCCAGCAGCTTAGGGGGCATTGGTAATTCACCCCTCCACTTT. Translation gives CASSLGGIGNSPLHF.

The chain couples TRBV3-1 to TRBJ2-5; 13 positions match TRBD2. This CDR3 is 16 amino acids long. J gave up 5 bases and V 3 bases, and 6 bases lay outside the gene matches. Per the germline V gene, CDR1 is LGHDT and CDR2 is YNNKEL (reference sequence). The CDR3 loop reads CASSQGLAGNGETQYF. The CDR3 coding sequence is TGTGCCAGCAGCCAGGGACTAGCGGGAAACGGGGAGACCCAGTACTTC.

This chain links TRBV7-9 with TRBJ2-1; D remains unclear. The CDR3 spans 12 residues. The germline V gene has CDR1 SEHNR and CDR2 FQNEAQ (reference sequence). Between the trimmed V and J ends, which lost 4 bases and 8 bases, there was a span of 9 bases. The DNA of the CDR3 is TGTGCCAGCAGCTCCGACACGGATGAGCAGTTCTTC. This codes for CASSSDTDEQFF.

The J gene is TRBJ1-2, the V gene TRBV7-8; D is undetermined. Trimming stripped 3 bases from V and 0 bases from J, with 5 bases between. Germline V gene lookup returns CDR1 SGHVS and CDR2 FQNEAQ. The CDR3 consists of 13 residues. CDR3 sequence reads: CASSFPANYGYTF. The DNA of the CDR3 is TGTGCCAGCAGCTTCCCAGCTAACTATGGCTACACCTTC.

This clonotype has only a few counts. V is TRBV5-1 and J is TRBJ2-7; 9 nucleotides match TRBD1. V lost 0 bases and J lost 2; bases outside the gene matches: 3. The CDR3 runs to 15 residues. Germline V gives CDR1 SGHRS, CDR2 YFSETQ. The CDR3 DNA follows: TGCGCCAGCAGCTTGGAGACAGGGGGTCCCTACGAGCAGTACTTC. It is translated as CASSLETGGPYEQYF.

This clonotype was counted between two and nine times. The rearrangement joins TRBV15 to TRBJ2-1; D unclear. Per the germline V gene, CDR1 is LNHNV and CDR2 is YYDKDF (reference sequence). This CDR3 is built from 12 residues. The V and J ends lost 5 bases and 4 bases respectively, with 6 bases between them. CDR3 loop: CATSPGYNEQFF. The CDR3 DNA is TGTGCCACCAGCCCCGGGTACAATGAGCAGTTCTTC.

This clonotype appeared a few times. The rearrangement links TRBV20-1 to TRBJ2-3; D not resolved. Germline loops: CDR1 DFQATT, CDR2 SNEGSKA (reference sequence). V lost 6 bases to trimming and J lost 0 bases, with 10 bases between them. This CDR3 is 13 amino acids long. The CDR3 protein is CSARQPSTDTQYF. As DNA, the CDR3 is TGCAGTGCCAGGCAGCCTAGCACAGATACGCAGTATTTT.

This clonotype has more than one count but fewer than ten. The chain employs TRBV28 and TRBJ2-1; 8 bases agree with TRBD2. The V and J ends lost 6 bases and 16 bases, in that order; junction bases with no gene match: 8. This CDR3 has 11 residues. From germline, CDR1 is MDHEN and CDR2 SYDVKM. Written as DNA, the CDR3 is TGTGCCAGCAGCCCAGCGGGAGTGTATTTCTTC. Translated: CASSPAGVYFF.

This clonotype has more than one count but fewer than ten. The genes are TRBV7-2 and TRBJ2-3; 9 bases align to TRBD2. The V gene's germline CDR1 is SGHTA and CDR2 FQGNSA. Unmatched junction bases numbered 4, after V lost 2 bases and J lost 4 bases. The CDR3 covers 15 residues. The CDR3 region has the DNA TGTGCCAGCAGCTTATGGGGCGGGGGGGCAGATACGCAGTATTTT. Translated: CASSLWGGGADTQYF.

Only a few counts were recorded for this clonotype. J is TRBJ1-2 and V is TRBV28; D is possibly TRBD1 (5 bases). Trimming shortened V by 8 bases and J by 2 bases, and 12 bases separated the two germline ends. Germline V CDR1 and CDR2: MDHEN, SYDVKM. This CDR3 region has 13 residues. The CDR3 DNA follows: TGTGCCAGCCAAAGGGGCAGAAACTATGGCTACACCTTC. Its translation: CASQRGRNYGYTF.

This chain links TRBV7-3 with TRBJ2-1, with D perhaps TRBD1 (6 bases). CDR1 SGHTA and CDR2 FQGTGA come from the germline V gene. V shed 3 bases and J shed 12 bases, with 15 bases lying between them. CDR3 length: 13 residues. CDR3 sequence reads: CASSFKGGESQFF. The CDR3 coding sequence is TGTGCCAGCAGCTTCAAAGGGGGTGAGTCGCAGTTCTTC.

In its sample, this clonotype was seen a few times. The CDR3: CASSPTGGYSNQPQHF. The CDR3 DNA follows: TGTGCCAGCAGCCCTACAGGGGGCTATAGCAATCAGCCCCAGCATTTT. The V and J genes are TRBV12-3 or TRBV12-4 and TRBJ1-5; 9 bases align to TRBD1. The CDR3 runs 16 residues. The trim removed 6 bases at V and 0 bases at J, leaving 6 bases unmatched.

The chain recombines TRBV6-1 with TRBJ2-2, with D tentatively TRBD1 (6 bases). The CDR3 covers 13 residues. Germline values: CDR1 MNHNS, CDR2 SASEGT. Trimming took 6 bases from V and 5 from J, leaving 10 bases between them. Here the CDR3 reads CASRPTGTGELFF. CDR3 sequence (DNA): TGTGCCAGCAGACCTACAGGGACCGGGGAGCTGTTTTTT.

A few counts support this clonotype. CDR3 in amino acids: CASSQEFANTGELFF. The CDR3 nucleotides read TGCGCCAGCAGCCAAGAATTTGCGAACACCGGGGAGCTGTTTTTT. The chain employs TRBV4-1 and TRBJ2-2, with D unresolved. The CDR3 has 15 residues. Germline lookup yields CDR1 MGHRA and CDR2 YSYEKL. Trimming took 0 bases from V and 0 from J, leaving 5 bases between them.

The chain recombines TRBV18 with TRBJ2-6; D may be TRBD2 (5 bases). The V gene's germline CDR1 is KGHSH and CDR2 LQKENI. This CDR3 comprises 19 residues. V was cut by 3 bases and J by 0 bases, with 18 bases left in between. CDR3 sequence reads: CASSPPSSGSLSGANVLTF. The CDR3, as DNA: TGTGCCAGCTCACCTCCCTCCAGCGGATCACTCTCTGGGGCCAACGTCCTGACTTTC.

This clonotype came up a few times. The chain recombines TRBV7-9 with TRBJ1-6; TRBD1 matches 7 bases. The CDR3 length is 15 residues. With 5 bases clipped from V and 7 bases from J, the junction kept 8 bases outside the gene matches. Germline values: CDR1 SEHNR, CDR2 FQNEAQ (reference sequence). The DNA for the CDR3 is TGTGCCAGCAGCACGACAGGGATGGGGAATTCACCCCTCCACTTT. This encodes CASSTTGMGNSPLHF.

V is TRBV20-1 and J is TRBJ2-1; 7 bases align to TRBD2. With 0 bases clipped from V and 8 bases from J, the junction kept 10 bases outside the gene matches. CDR3 length equals 15 residues. Germline CDR1 DFQATT, CDR2 SNEGSKA (reference sequence). CDR3 DNA: TGCAGTGCTAGAGATGTAACGGGGGGTAGGGATGAGCAGTTCTTC. It codes for CSARDVTGGRDEQFF.

The chain uses TRBV28 and TRBJ1-5, with D perhaps TRBD1 (6 bases). V dropped 1 base and J dropped 7 bases, with 14 bases sitting between them. The CDR3 runs 15 residues. Germline V gene data show CDR1 as MDHEN and CDR2 as SYDVKM. CDR3 nucleotides: TGTGCCAGCAGTTTATCCCGGGGGGCAGGGCAGCCCCAGCATTTT. Amino acids: CASSLSRGAGQPQHF.

The table lists this clonotype with a few counts. The rearrangement uses TRBV4-2 and TRBJ2-6; D is unclear. This CDR3 has 16 residues. Germline CDR1 reads LGHNA; CDR2 reads YNFKEQ. V lost 1 base and J 1 base, leaving 8 bases between the germline ends. CDR3 in amino acids: CASSQGVVSGANVLTF. In DNA, the CDR3 is TGTGCCAGCAGCCAAGGGGTGGTTTCTGGGGCCAACGTCCTGACTTTC.